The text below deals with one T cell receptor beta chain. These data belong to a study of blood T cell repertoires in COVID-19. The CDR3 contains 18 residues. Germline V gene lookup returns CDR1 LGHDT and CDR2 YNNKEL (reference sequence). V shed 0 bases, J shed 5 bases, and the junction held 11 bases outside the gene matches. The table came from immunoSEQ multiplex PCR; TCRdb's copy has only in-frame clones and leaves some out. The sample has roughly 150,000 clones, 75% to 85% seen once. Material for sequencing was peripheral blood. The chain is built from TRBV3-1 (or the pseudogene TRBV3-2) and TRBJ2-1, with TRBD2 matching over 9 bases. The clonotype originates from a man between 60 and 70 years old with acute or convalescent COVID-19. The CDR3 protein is CASSQDFPGGRADNEQFF. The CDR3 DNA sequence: TGTGCCAGCAGCCAAGATTTCCCCGGCGGGAGGGCCGACAATGAGCAGTTCTTC.